Given below is one T cell receptor (beta chain) in context. Its matching antigen is unknown. One entry per CDR3 protein, called by TCRdb with MiXCR from the RT-PCR reads. The table records fewer than 600,000 distinct CDR3 sequences, approximately 7.8% of them present only once. This sample is part of a study of response to subunit inactivated influenza vaccine. Study-wide findings and caveats: The authors suggested that every seasonal influenza vaccination recruits few new T cells.

CDR3 length: 15 residues. CDR1 and CDR2 from the germline V gene are LGHDT and YNNKEL (reference sequence). Trimming cost V 1 base and J 10 bases, with 16 bases left between them. The receptor was derived from a man aged 50-75 years who received an inactivated influenza vaccine. The rearrangement links TRBV3-1 to TRBJ2-2; no clear D. The sequenced sample was PBMCs from blood, obtained approximately 25 months after vaccination. CDR3 nucleotides: TGTGCCAGCAGCCAAGTTGCAGGAACGAGACCGGAGCTGTTTTTT. As protein: CASSQVAGTRPELFF.